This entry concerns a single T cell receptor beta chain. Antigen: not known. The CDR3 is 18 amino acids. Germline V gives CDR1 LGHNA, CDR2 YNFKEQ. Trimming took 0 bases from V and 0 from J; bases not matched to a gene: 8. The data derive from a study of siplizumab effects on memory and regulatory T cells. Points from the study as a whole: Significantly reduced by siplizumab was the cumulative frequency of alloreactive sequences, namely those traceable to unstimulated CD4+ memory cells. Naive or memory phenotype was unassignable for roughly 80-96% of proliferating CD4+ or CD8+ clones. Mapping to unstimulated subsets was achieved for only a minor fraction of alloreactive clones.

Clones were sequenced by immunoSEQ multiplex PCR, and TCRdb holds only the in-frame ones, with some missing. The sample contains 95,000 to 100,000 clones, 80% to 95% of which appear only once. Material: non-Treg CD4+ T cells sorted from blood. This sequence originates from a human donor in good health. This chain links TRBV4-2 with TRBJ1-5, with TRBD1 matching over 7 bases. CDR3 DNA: TGTGCCAGCAGCCAAGATTCCAGGGGGTCCTATAGCAATCAGCCCCAGCATTTT. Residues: CASSQDSRGSYSNQPQHF.